One sample yielded the 10 T cell receptor beta chains listed below, sequenced in a study of T cells in Graves' hyperthyroidism and ophthalmopathy. From RNA transcripts, TCR beta CDR3 regions were amplified. The study used the HTBI primer set for a first-round RT-PCR of the TCR CDR3. In TCRdb, the multiplex PCR reads were re-called with MiXCR into one record per CDR3 protein. Among about half a million distinct CDR3 sequences listed, under 25% were seen once. Material for sequencing was blood. All receptors come from a man between 18 and 29 years old with Graves' hyperthyroidism.

This clonotype was seen ten or more times. This chain links TRBV11-1 with TRBJ1-3; D gene uncertain. The CDR3 runs 15 residues. Germline loops: CDR1 SGHAT, CDR2 FQDESV (reference sequence). The V and J ends lost 5 bases and 4 bases respectively, with 15 bases between them. The CDR3 reads CASSRQRAEGNTIYF. The CDR3 DNA follows: TGTGCCAGCAGCCGCCAGCGAGCGGAAGGAAACACCATATATTTT.

The chain combines TRBV2 with TRBJ2-2, with 8 positions matching TRBD2. The J segment lost 3 bases and the V segment lost 6 bases, leaving 18 bases of the junction unmatched. CDR3 length: 19 amino acids. CDR1 is SNHLY and CDR2 is FYNNEI in the germline V gene. CDR3 residues: CASSDLLAADEGYTGELFF. CDR3 nucleotides: TGTGCCAGCAGCGACCTACTAGCGGCTGATGAGGGGTACACCGGGGAGCTGTTTTTT.

This clonotype was seen at least ten times. V usage is TRBV19 and J usage is TRBJ2-5; D perhaps matches TRBD2 (5 bases). Deletions cut 3 bases from V and 3 bases from J, with 8 bases between. This CDR3 is 13 amino acids long. Germline values: CDR1 LNHDA, CDR2 SQIVND (reference sequence). The CDR3 spells CASSIGGKETQYF. The CDR3 coding sequence is TGTGCCAGTAGTATCGGAGGTAAAGAGACCCAGTACTTC.

This clonotype was seen repeatedly, ten times or more. This chain connects TRBV19 to TRBJ2-2; no clear D. Trimming removed 0 bases from V and 0 bases from J, with 5 bases in between. Germline V CDR1 and CDR2: LNHDA, SQIVND (reference sequence). The CDR3 runs to 15 residues. CDR3 sequence (DNA): TGTGCCAGTAGTATAGATGGCGCGAACACCGGGGAGCTGTTTTTT. Encoded protein: CASSIDGANTGELFF.

The chain has TRBV24-1 and TRBJ2-2; D gene uncertain. Trimming removed 0 bases from V and 6 bases from J, with 4 bases in between. Germline V gives CDR1 KGHDR, CDR2 SFDVKD. The CDR3 is 13 amino acids. CDR3: CATSDLLAGELFF. The CDR3 DNA follows: TGTGCCACCAGTGATTTGTTGGCCGGGGAGCTGTTTTTT.

This clonotype was counted ten times or more. The chain couples TRBV28 to TRBJ2-7; 8 nucleotides line up with TRBD1. Unmatched junction bases numbered 5, after V lost 2 bases and J lost 2 bases. CDR1 and CDR2 from the germline V gene are MDHEN and SYDVKM. CDR3 length equals 15 residues. CDR3 DNA: TGTGCCAGCAGTTTAGGACAGGGAATGACCTACGAGCAGTACTTC. Amino acids: CASSLGQGMTYEQYF.

This clonotype occurred many times. The gene calls are TRBV11-2 and TRBJ1-1, with TRBD1 matching over 9 bases. Germline values: CDR1 SGHAT, CDR2 FQNNGV. Losses at the gene ends were 2 bases for V and 2 bases for J; bases not matched to a gene: 6. This CDR3 spans 16 amino acids. In DNA, the CDR3 is TGTGCCAGCAGCTTACAGCACAGGGGGCCCAACACTGAAGCTTTCTTT. It encodes CASSLQHRGPNTEAFF.

This clonotype was seen only a few times. CDR3 loop: CASSFRDRGRQPQHF. CDR3 nucleotide sequence: TGTGCCAGCAGTTTTCGGGACAGGGGCCGTCAGCCCCAGCATTTT. The V call is TRBV28, the J call TRBJ1-5, with TRBD1 matching 10 bases. The germline V gene encodes CDR1 MDHEN and CDR2 SYDVKM. The CDR3 contains 15 residues. J gave up 6 bases and V 3 bases, and 5 bases lay outside the gene matches.

The genes are TRBV28 and TRBJ2-7, with TRBD2 matching over 8 bases. The CDR3 consists of 16 residues. V shed 3 bases, J shed 1 base, and the junction held 8 bases outside the gene matches. Per germline, CDR1 MDHEN and CDR2 SYDVKM. CDR3: CASSFTLADLSYEQYF. In DNA, the CDR3 is TGTGCCAGCAGTTTCACACTAGCGGACCTATCCTACGAGCAGTACTTC.

This clonotype showed up many times. This sequence joins TRBV19 and TRBJ1-5, with a weak D call TRBD1 (5 bases). The germline CDR1 and CDR2 sequences are LNHDA and SQIVND (reference sequence). V was clipped by 5 bases and J by 0 bases, with 11 bases between them. The CDR3 spans 15 residues. The CDR3 bases are TGTGCCAGTAGTGGGACGGCTTATAGCAATCAGCCCCAGCATTTT. This codes for CASSGTAYSNQPQHF. Using reference TRBV19 and TRBJ1-5 for the parts outside the CDR3, the full variable domain is DGGITQSPKYLFRKEGQNVTLSCEQNLNHDAMYWYRQDPGQGLRLIYYSQIVNDFQKGDIAEGYSVSREKKESFPLTVTSAQKNPTAFYLCASSGTAYSNQPQHFGDGTRLSIL.